The 4 T cell receptor beta chains listed next were all sequenced from one sample in a study of Ad26.COV2.S vaccination and SARS-CoV-2 variants. Repertoires were generated with immunoSEQ multiplex PCR, while TCRdb's copy carries only in-frame clones and drops some. The table has 97,000 or so clones, around 81% seen once; the top ten hold approximately 15%. This material consisted of peripheral blood, taken after recovery from COVID-19. The receptors were sampled from a human donor who had recovered from COVID-19.

The rearrangement joins TRBV7-7 to TRBJ2-2, with D perhaps given as TRBD1 or TRBD2 (5 bases each). Germline assignment: CDR1 SSHAT and CDR2 FNYEAQ (reference sequence). The ends were cut back, 5 bases at V and 2 bases at J, with 6 bases in the middle. This CDR3 has 13 residues. In DNA, the CDR3 is TGTGCCAGCAGCCGGGACAACACCGGGGAGCTGTTTTTT. This translates into CASSRDNTGELFF. The full variable domain, completed using reference TRBV7-7 and TRBJ2-2, is GAGVSQSPRYKVTKRGQDVTLRCDPISSHATLYWYQQALGQGPEFLTYFNYEAQPDKSGLPSDRFSAERPEGSISTLTIQRTEQRDSAMYRCASSRDNTGELFFGEGSRLTVL.

This chain joins TRBV21-1 and TRBJ2-2. TRBV21-1 is deemed a pseudogene. The CDR3 has 18 residues. The CDR3 DNA follows: TGTGCCAGCAGCAAAGCCCGCCGGCGAAGTGTTGACACCGGGGAGCTGTTTTTT. Translated, it gives CASSKARRRSVDTGELFF.

This clone was counted a few times. This sequence joins TRBV6-6 and TRBJ2-5; 10 bases are shared with TRBD1. This CDR3 has 14 amino acids. After removal of 6 bases from V and 5 bases from J, the junction contained 6 bases not matched to a gene. Germline loops: CDR1 MNHNY, CDR2 SVGAGI (reference sequence). The CDR3 DNA reads TGTGCCAGCAGCAGCGGGACAGGGGTGGAGACCCAGTACTTC. Encoded protein: CASSSGTGVETQYF.

This chain connects TRBV29-1 to TRBJ1-4, with a weak D call TRBD1 (5 bases). Germline-derived CDR1 and CDR2 are SQVTM and ANQGSEA. The CDR3 covers 15 residues. V lost 4 bases, J lost 2 bases, and 14 bases lay in between. The DNA for the CDR3 is TGCAGCGTTGTTTACGCGGGGGGGACTAATGAAAAACTGTTTTTT. Translating it yields CSVVYAGGTNEKLFF.